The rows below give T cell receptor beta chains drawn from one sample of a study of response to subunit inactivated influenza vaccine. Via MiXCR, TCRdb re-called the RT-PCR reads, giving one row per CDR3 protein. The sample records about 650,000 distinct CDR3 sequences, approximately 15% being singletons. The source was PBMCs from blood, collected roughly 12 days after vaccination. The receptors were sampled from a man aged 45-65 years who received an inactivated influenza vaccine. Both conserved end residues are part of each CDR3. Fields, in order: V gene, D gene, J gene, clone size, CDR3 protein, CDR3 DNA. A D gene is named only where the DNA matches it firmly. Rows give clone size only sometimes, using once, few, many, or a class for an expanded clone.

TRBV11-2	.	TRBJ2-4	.	CASSPDIKNIQYF	TGTGCCAGCAGCCCGGACATCAAAAACATTCAGTACTTC
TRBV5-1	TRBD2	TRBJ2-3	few	CASSWSSGGADTQYF	TGCGCCAGCAGCTGGTCTAGCGGGGGGGCAGATACGCAGTATTTT
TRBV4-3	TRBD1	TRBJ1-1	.	CASSHPTTPGQAICTEAFF	TGCGCCAGCAGCCACCCTACAACCCCGGGACAGGCAATATGCACTGAAGCTTTCTTT
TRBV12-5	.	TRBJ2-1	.	CASGLEGPPHEQFF	TGTGCTAGTGGTTTGGAGGGCCCCCCTCATGAGCAGTTCTTC
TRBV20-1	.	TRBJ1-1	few	CSASPGPVFGF	TGCAGTGCTAGTCCGGGCCCTGTCTTCGGCTTT
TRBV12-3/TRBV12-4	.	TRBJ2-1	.	CASRTESYNEQFF	TGTGCCAGCAGGACGGAATCCTACAATGAGCAGTTCTTC
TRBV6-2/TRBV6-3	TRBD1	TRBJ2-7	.	CASSLPAGQGFSYEQYF	TGTGCCAGCAGCCTACCCGCCGGACAGGGTTTCTCCTACGAGCAGTACTTC
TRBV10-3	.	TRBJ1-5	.	CAIGGQPNQPQHF	TGTGCCATAGGCGGACAGCCCAATCAGCCCCAGCATTTT
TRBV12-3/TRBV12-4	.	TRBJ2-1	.	CASSLRNNEQFF	TGTGCCAGCAGTTTGAGGAACAATGAGCAGTTCTTC
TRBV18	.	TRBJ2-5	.	CASSPLEAGRAETQYF	TGTGCCAGCTCACCATTGGAGGCAGGTCGGGCGGAGACCCAGTACTTC
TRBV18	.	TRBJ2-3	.	CASSPPTVRSTDTQYF	TGTGCCAGCTCACCACCGACCGTGCGGAGCACAGATACGCAGTATTTT
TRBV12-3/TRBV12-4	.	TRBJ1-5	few	CASSLAQDNQPQHF	TGTGCCAGCAGTTTAGCACAAGACAATCAGCCCCAGCATTTT
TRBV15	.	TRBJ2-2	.	CATSRVPGLNTGELFF	TGTGCCACCAGCAGAGTCCCAGGATTGAACACCGGGGAGCTGTTTTTT
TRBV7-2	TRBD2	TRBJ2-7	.	CASSLAGGERYEQYF	TGTGCCAGCAGCCTAGCGGGGGGGGAACGATACGAGCAGTACTTC
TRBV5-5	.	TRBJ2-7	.	CASSLAHSRADGQYF	TGTGCCAGCAGCTTGGCCCACTCGAGGGCTGACGGGCAGTACTTC
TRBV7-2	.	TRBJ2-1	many	CASSLDPRYNEQFF	TGTGCCAGCAGCTTAGATCCGAGGTACAATGAGCAGTTCTTC
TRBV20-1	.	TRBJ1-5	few	CSARVGGSSNQPQHF	TGCAGTGCTAGAGTGGGCGGGAGCAGCAATCAGCCCCAGCATTTT
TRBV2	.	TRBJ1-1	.	CASRPTHLSTEAFF	TGTGCCAGCAGACCCACACACTTATCCACTGAAGCTTTCTTT
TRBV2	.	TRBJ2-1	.	CASRIAPSSYNEQFF	TGTGCCAGCCGGATAGCGCCCAGCTCCTACAATGAGCAGTTCTTC
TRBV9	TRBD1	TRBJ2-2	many	CASSGTGALNTGELFF	TGTGCCAGCAGCGGAACAGGGGCCTTGAACACCGGGGAGCTGTTTTTT
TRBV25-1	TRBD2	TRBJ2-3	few	CASSKTSGRFSDTQYF	TGTGCCAGCAGTAAGACTAGCGGGAGGTTCTCAGATACGCAGTATTTT
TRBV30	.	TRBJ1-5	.	CAARLAGVNHF	TGTGCCGCCCGTCTGGCGGGGGTCAATCATTTT
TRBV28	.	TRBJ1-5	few	CASKSSNNQPQHF	TGTGCCAGCAAATCGTCCAACAATCAGCCCCAGCATTTT
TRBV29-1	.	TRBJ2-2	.	CSVVAGWADTGELFF	TGCAGCGTTGTTGCTGGTTGGGCTGACACCGGGGAGCTGTTTTTT
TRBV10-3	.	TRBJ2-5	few	CAISERGWETQYF	TGTGCCATCAGTGAACGGGGATGGGAGACCCAGTACTTC
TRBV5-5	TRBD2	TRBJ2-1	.	CASSLGNSGGLAEQFF	TGTGCCAGCAGCTTGGGAAATAGCGGGGGCCTAGCAGAGCAGTTCTTC
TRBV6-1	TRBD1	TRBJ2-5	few	CASSRPDRGKETQYF	TGTGCCAGCAGTAGACCGGACAGGGGCAAAGAGACCCAGTACTTC
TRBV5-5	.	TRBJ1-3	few	CASSLARAAGNTIYF	TGTGCCAGCAGCTTGGCGAGGGCAGCTGGAAACACCATATATTTT
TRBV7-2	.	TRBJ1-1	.	CASSSYPTEAFF	TGTGCCAGCAGCTCATACCCCACTGAAGCTTTCTTT
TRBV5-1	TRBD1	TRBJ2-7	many	CASSMGQGYEQYF	TGCGCCAGCAGCATGGGACAGGGCTACGAGCAGTACTTC
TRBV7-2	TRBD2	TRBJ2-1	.	CASSPPGTSSYNEQFF	TGTGCCAGCAGTCCGCCAGGGACTAGCTCCTACAATGAGCAGTTCTTC
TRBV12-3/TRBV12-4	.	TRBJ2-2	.	CASRFSGTDYTGELFF	TGTGCCAGCAGATTTAGCGGGACAGATTACACCGGGGAGCTGTTTTTT
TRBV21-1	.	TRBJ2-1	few	CASSKALERLPPSYNEQFF	TGTGCCAGCAGCAAAGCGCTCGAGCGACTCCCACCCTCCTACAATGAGCAGTTCTTC
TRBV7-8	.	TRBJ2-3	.	CASSPTQNTQYF	TGTGCCAGCAGCCCAACCCAGAATACGCAGTATTTT
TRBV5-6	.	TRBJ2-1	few	CASSMEGREQFF	TGTGCCAGCAGCATGGAGGGCAGGGAGCAGTTCTTC
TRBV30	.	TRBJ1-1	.	CAWSYPPGRAAFF	TGTGCCTGGAGCTACCCCCCGGGGAGAGCAGCTTTCTTT
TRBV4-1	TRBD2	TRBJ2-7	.	CASSQDKRAGAYEQYF	TGCGCCAGCAGCCAAGATAAGCGAGCGGGGGCCTACGAGCAGTACTTC
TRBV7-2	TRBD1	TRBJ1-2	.	CASSPLVGQGAGGYTF	TGTGCCAGCAGTCCCCTCGTGGGACAGGGGGCCGGGGGCTACACCTTC
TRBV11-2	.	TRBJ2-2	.	CASSLGTIHTGELFF	TGTGCCAGCAGCTTAGGGACTATACACACCGGGGAGCTGTTTTTT
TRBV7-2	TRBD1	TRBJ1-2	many	CASSSGQGGGYTF	TGTGCCAGCAGCTCCGGACAGGGGGGTGGCTACACCTTC
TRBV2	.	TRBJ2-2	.	CTSSFGEGEPFWTGELFF	TGTACCAGCAGTTTTGGGGAGGGGGAACCTTTTTGGACCGGGGAGCTGTTTTTT
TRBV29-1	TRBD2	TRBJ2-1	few	CSVGGTSASYNEQFF	TGCAGCGTTGGAGGGACTAGCGCCTCCTACAATGAGCAGTTCTTC
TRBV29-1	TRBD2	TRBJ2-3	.	CSMGTSGKTQYF	TGCAGCATGGGGACTAGCGGGAAAACGCAGTATTTT
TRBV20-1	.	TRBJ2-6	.	CSARSGSGANVLTF	TGCAGTGCTAGAAGTGGCTCTGGGGCCAACGTCCTGACTTTC
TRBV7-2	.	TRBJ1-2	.	CASSLADSSYGYTF	TGTGCCAGCAGCTTAGCCGACAGTAGCTATGGCTACACCTTC
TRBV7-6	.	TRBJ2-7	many	CASSTGGNPTGPYPYEQYF	TGTGCCAGCAGCACCGGAGGAAATCCTACCGGGCCTTACCCCTACGAGCAGTACTTC
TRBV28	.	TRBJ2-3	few	CASSPQNTQYF	TGTGCCAGCAGTCCCCAAAATACGCAGTATTTT
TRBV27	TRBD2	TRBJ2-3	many	CASSPASGYTDTQYF	TGTGCCAGCAGTCCCGCTAGCGGTTACACAGATACGCAGTATTTT
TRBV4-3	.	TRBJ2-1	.	CASSQTGAWYNEQFF	TGCGCCAGCAGCCAAACGGGAGCTTGGTACAATGAGCAGTTCTTC
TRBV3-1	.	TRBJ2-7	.	CASSQVHGAGWTYEQYF	TGTGCCAGCAGCCAAGTCCACGGTGCAGGGTGGACCTACGAGCAGTACTTC
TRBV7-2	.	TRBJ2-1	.	CASTLGLPHTFNEQFF	TGTGCCAGCACCTTAGGCCTACCACATACCTTCAATGAGCAGTTCTTC
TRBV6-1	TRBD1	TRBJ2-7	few	CASSTPRQGDEQYF	TGTGCCAGCAGTACCCCTAGACAGGGAGACGAGCAGTACTTC
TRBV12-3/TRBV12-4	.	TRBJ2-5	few	CASSPRNEETQYF	TGTGCCAGCAGTCCTAGGAACGAAGAGACCCAGTACTTC
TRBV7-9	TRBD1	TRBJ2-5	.	CASSFGQGSQETQYF	TGTGCCAGCAGCTTCGGACAGGGTTCTCAAGAGACCCAGTACTTC
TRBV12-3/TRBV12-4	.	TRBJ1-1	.	CASSLVGTNTEAFF	TGTGCCAGCAGTTTGGTCGGCACGAACACTGAAGCTTTCTTT
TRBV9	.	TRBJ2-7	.	CASSPGKKAYEQYF	TGTGCCAGCAGCCCAGGGAAGAAGGCCTACGAGCAGTACTTC
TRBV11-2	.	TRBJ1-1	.	CASSLDWRDGGEAFF	TGTGCCAGCAGCTTAGATTGGCGGGACGGAGGTGAAGCTTTCTTT
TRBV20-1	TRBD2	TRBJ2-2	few	CSARSTSGVGELFF	TGCAGTGCTAGAAGTACTAGCGGGGTCGGGGAGCTGTTTTTT
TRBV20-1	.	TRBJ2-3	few	CSASNGHTDTQYF	TGCAGTGCTAGTAACGGCCACACAGATACGCAGTATTTT
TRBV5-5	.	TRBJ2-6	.	CASSLGGSSSGANVLTF	TGTGCCAGCAGCTTGGGTGGCAGCAGCTCTGGGGCCAACGTCCTGACTTTC